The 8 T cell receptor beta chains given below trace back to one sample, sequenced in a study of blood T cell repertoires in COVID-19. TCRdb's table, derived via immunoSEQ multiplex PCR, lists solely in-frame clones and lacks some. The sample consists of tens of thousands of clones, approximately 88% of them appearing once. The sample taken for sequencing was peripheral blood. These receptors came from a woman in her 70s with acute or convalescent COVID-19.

The CDR3 DNA follows: TGTGCCAGCAGTTTCCCCGGGTACTCTAACTATGGCTACACCTTC. Protein product: CASSFPGYSNYGYTF. The chain has TRBV28 and TRBJ1-2; D gene ambiguous. V gave up 3 bases and J gave up 0 bases, with 11 bases separating them. The CDR3 totals 15 residues. Germline lookup yields CDR1 MDHEN and CDR2 SYDVKM.

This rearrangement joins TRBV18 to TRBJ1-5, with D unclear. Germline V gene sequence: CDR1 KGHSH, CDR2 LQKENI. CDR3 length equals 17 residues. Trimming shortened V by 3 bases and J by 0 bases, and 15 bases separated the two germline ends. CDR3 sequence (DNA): TGTGCCAGCTCACCCCACGAGAGGGCTTATAGCAATCAGCCCCAGCATTTT. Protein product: CASSPHERAYSNQPQHF.

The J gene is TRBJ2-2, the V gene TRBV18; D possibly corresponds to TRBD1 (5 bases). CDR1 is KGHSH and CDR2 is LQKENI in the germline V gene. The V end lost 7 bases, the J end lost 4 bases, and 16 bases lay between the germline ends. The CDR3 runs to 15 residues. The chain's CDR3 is CASFPSPTGTGELFF. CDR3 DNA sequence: TGTGCCAGCTTCCCCTCACCCACAGGCACCGGGGAGCTGTTTTTT.

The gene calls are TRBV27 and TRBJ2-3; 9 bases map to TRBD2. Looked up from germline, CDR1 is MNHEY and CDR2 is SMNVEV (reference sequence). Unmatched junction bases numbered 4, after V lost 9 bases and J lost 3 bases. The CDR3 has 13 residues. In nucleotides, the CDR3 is TGTGCCAGTAGCGGGAGAAGAACAGATACGCAGTATTTT. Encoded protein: CASSGRRTDTQYF.

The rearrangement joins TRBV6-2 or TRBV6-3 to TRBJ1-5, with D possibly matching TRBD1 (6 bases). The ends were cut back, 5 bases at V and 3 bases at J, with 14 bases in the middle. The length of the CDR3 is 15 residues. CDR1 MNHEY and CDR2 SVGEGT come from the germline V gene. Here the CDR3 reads CASSGPRTVNQPQHF. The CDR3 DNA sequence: TGTGCCAGCAGTGGTCCGCGGACAGTCAATCAGCCCCAGCATTTT.

As DNA, the CDR3 is TGTGCCAGCAGCTTAGGACAGGGTAGAAGGGGCACCGGGGAGCTGTTTTTT. Protein product: CASSLGQGRRGTGELFF. The chain is built from TRBV7-2 and TRBJ2-2; 7 nucleotides match TRBD1. Germline V gives CDR1 SGHTA, CDR2 FQGNSA. The CDR3 runs to 17 residues. Trimming cost V 1 base and J 4 bases; bases outside gene matches: 9.

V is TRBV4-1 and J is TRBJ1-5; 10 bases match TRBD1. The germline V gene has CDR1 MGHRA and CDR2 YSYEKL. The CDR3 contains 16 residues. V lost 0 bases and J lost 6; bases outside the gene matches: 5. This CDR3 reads CASSQDPTGGSQPQHF. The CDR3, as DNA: TGCGCCAGCAGCCAAGACCCGACAGGGGGCAGTCAGCCCCAGCATTTT.

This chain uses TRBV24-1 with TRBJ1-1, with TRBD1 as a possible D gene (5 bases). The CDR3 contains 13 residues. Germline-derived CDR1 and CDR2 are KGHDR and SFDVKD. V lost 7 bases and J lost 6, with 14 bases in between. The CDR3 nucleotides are TGTGCCACCAGCCAGGCGGGACGACCTGAAGCTTTCTTT. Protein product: CATSQAGRPEAFF.